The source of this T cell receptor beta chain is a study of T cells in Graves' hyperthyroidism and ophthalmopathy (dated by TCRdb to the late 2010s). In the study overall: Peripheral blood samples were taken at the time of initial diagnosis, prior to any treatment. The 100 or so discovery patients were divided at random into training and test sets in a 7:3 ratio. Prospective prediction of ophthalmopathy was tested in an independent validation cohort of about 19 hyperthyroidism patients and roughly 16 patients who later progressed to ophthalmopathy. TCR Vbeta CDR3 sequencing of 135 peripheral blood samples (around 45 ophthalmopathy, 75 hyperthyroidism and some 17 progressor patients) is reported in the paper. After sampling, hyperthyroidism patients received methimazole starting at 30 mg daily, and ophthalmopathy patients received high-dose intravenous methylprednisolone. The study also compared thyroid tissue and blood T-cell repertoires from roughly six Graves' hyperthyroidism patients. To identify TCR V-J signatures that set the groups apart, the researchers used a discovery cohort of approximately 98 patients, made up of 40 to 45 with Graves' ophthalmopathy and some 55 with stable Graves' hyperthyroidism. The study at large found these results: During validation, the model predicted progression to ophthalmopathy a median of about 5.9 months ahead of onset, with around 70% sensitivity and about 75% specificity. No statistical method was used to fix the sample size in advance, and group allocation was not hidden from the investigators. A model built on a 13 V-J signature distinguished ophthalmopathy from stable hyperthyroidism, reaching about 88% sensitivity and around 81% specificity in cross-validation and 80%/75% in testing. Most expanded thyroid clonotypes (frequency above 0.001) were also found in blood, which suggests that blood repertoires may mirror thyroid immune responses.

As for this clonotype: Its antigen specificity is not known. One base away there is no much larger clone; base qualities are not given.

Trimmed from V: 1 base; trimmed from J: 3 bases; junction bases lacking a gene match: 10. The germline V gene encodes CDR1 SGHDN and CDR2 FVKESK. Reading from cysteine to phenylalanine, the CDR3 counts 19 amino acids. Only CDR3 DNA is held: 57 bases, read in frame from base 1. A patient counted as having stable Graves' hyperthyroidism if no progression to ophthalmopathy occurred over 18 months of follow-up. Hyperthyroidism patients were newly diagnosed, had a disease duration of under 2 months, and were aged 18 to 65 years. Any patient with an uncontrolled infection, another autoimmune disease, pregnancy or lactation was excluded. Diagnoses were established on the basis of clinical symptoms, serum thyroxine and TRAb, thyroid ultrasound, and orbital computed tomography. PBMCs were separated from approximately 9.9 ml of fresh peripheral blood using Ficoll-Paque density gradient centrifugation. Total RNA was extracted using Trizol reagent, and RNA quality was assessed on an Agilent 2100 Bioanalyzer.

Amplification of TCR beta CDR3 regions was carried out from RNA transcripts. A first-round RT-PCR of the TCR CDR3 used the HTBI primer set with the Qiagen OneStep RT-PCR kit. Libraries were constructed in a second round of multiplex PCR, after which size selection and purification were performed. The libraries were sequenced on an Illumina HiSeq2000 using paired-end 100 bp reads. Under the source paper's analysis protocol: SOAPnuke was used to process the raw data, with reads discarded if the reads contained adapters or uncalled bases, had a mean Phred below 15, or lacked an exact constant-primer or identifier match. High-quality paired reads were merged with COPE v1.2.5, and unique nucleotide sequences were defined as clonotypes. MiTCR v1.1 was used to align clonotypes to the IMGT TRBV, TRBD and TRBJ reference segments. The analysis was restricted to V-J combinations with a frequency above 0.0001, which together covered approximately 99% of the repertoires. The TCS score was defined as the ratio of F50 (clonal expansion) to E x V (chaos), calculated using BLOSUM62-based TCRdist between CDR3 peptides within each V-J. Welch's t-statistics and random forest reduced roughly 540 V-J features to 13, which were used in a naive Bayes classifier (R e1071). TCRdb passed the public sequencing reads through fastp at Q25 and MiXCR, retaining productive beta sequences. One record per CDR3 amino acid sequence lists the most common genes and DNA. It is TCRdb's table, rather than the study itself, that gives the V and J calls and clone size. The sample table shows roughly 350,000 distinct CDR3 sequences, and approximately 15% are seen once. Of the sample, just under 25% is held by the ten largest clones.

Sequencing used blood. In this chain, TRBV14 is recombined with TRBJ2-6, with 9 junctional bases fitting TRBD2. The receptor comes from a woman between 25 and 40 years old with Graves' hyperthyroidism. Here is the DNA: TGTGCCAGCAGCCAAGTGGGCGGGAGGGCCGAAGGTGGGGCCAACGTCCTGACTTTC. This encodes CASSQVGGRAEGGANVLTF.